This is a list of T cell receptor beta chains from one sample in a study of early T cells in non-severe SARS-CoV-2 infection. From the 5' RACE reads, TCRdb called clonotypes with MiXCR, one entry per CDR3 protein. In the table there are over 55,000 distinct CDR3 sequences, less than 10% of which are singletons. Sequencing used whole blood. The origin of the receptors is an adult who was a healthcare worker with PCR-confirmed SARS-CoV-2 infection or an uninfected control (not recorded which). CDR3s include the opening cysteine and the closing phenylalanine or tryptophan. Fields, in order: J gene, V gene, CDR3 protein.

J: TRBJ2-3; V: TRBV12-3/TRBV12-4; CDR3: CASSLGGGSTDTQYF
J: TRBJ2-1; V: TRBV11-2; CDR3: CASSPTSGQGRYNEQFF
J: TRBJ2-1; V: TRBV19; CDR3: CASSIDKSGGTNNEQFF
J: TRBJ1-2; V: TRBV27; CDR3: CASSLSLHYGYTF
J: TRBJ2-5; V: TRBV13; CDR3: CASSPRGGGAGTQYF
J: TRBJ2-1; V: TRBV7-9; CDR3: CASSHGAGQYNEQFF
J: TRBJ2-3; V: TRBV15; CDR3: CATSSRPGSRLASTDTQYF
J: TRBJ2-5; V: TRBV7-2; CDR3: CASSLALAGGQETQYF
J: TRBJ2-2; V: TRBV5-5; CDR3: CASSLFRGGHEGGELFF
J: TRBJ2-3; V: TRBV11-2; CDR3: CASSSITRTSGVTDTQYF
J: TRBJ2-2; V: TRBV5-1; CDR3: CASSFQGTGELFF
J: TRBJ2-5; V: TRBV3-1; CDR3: CASSQETSGMETQYF
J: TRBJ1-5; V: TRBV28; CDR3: CASSLIRTTPNQPQHF
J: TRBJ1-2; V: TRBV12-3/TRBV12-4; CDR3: CASSLYRTGGGYTF
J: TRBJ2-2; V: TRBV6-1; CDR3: CASRKDRENTGELFF
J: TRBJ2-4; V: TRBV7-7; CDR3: CANSTEDIQYF
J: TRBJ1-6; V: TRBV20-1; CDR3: CSARGGQGLDSPLHF
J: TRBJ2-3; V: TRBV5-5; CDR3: CASSLVLTGTDTQYF
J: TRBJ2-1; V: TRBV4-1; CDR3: CASSQGNRGANEQFF
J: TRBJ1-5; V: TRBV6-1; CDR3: CASSDSFKGWNQPQHF
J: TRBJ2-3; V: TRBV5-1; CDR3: CASSLSGGYTDTQYF
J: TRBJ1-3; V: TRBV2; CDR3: CASSEAAQSFIDTIYF
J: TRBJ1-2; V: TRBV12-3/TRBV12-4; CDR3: CASSLVPGGQGYGYTF
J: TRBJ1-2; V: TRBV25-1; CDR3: CASSELGGPYTF
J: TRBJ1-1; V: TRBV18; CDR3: CASSPLSVRNTEAFF
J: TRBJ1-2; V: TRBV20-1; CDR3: CSAMDRANYGYTF
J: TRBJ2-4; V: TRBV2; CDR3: CAGRQGAENIQYF
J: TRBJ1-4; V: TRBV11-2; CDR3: CASSFTGINEKLFF
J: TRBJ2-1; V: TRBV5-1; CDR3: CASSPTSGAHNEQFF
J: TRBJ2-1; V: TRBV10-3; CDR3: CAISESTVMSYNEQFF
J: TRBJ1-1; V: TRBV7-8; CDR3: CASSLMWGSTEVFF
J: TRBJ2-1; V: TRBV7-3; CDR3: CASSSFGNEQFF
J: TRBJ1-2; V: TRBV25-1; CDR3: CASSDRLNNYGYTF
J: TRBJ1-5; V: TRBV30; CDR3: CACAFGGQPQHF
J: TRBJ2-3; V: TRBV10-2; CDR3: CASREGPSGTDTQYF
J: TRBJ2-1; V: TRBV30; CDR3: CAWSFGGSAEQFF
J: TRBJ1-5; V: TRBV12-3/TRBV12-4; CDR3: CASSFGAGNQPQHF
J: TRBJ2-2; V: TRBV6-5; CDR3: CASSYSAIGSSANTGELFF
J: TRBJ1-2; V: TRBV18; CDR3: CASSPDRGYPGYTF
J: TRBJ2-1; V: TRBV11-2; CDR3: CASSSGLAGSWGQFF
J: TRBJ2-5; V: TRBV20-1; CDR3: CSATARGETQYF
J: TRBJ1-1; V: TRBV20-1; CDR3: CSASVEMNTEAFF
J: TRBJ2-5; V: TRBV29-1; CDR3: CSVKTDRGIETQYF
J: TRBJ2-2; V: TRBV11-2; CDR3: CASSLDPGLAGSPNTGELFF
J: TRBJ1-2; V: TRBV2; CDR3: CASSERRDASNYGYTF
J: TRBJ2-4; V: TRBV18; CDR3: CASSPSLGHIQYF
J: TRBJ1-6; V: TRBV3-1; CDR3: CASSRNDNSPLHF
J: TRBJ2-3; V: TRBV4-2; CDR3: CASSQLAGDDTDTQYF
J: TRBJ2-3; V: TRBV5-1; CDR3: CASSLDSRTDTQYF
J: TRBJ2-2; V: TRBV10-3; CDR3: CAISAGTGFGTGELFF
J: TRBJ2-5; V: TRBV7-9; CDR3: CASSSAATGPETQYF
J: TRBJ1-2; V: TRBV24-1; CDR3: CATSDRTGGFYGYTF
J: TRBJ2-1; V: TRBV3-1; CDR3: CASSQDRSSYNEQFF